The clone carrying this TCR beta chain showed up many times. The sample comes from a study of regulatory T cells in long-lasting Graves disease. Combining iRepertoire HTBI primers with Arm-PCR of CDR3 regions, the authors built TCR beta libraries. One entry per CDR3 protein results from TCRdb running MiXCR on the multiplex PCR reads. The repertoire holds more than 400,000 distinct CDR3 sequences, with less than 20% as singletons. Time point: newly diagnosed GD, antithyroid drugs for less than 3 months. Generation of the TCR library employed RNA extracted from PBMCs. In germline, CDR1 is DFQATT, CDR2 SNEGSKA (reference sequence). The CDR3 sequence is 13 residues long. V lost 2 bases, J lost 3 bases, and 10 bases lay in between. These same data were also listed under a study on T cells in Graves' hyperthyroidism and ophthalmopathy.

Material: peripheral blood mononuclear cells (PBMCs), obtained at new diagnosis, from a patient treated with antithyroid drugs. The TCR originated in a young woman with Graves disease. The rearrangement joins TRBV20-1 to TRBJ1-1, with a tentative D call TRBD1 (5 bases). As DNA, the CDR3 is TGCAGTGCTAGAAGACAGAAGGACACTGAAGCTTTCTTT. This gives the protein CSARRQKDTEAFF.